This T cell receptor beta chain was sequenced during a study of blood T cell repertoires in COVID-19. Study context: Researchers got acute and convalescent COVID-19 samples from the United States, Italy and Spain. T cells, B-cell-depleted T cells, or PBMCs supplied cDNA or gDNA.

V lost 4 bases to trimming and J lost 9 bases; unmatched junction nucleotides: 11. The CDR3 spans 16 residues. From germline, CDR1 is SEHNR and CDR2 FQNEAQ (reference sequence). This table comes from immunoSEQ multiplex PCR, and its TCRdb copy is limited to in-frame clones, with some not included. The repertoire holds roughly 400,000 clones, with more than 70% as singletons. The rearrangement uses TRBV7-9 and TRBJ1-6; 8 bases agree with TRBD1. The sequenced sample consisted of peripheral blood. This TCR was sampled from a woman aged 55-70 years with COVID-19, enrolled during active disease. The CDR3 bases are TGTGCCAGCAGCTCTACGCCGGACAGGGCTACTTCACCCCTCCACTTT. Translation gives CASSSTPDRATSPLHF.